This TCR beta chain was recovered during a study of blood T cell repertoires in COVID-19. Whole-study context: Whether acute or convalescent, the COVID-19 samples came from the United States, Italy and Spain.

CDR3 size: 14 residues. The trim removed 4 bases at V and 6 bases at J, leaving 2 bases unmatched. The germline CDR1 and CDR2 sequences are KGHSY and FQNENV. Study processing details: Reference gene primer amplification gave estimated nucleated cell counts. Data came from immunoSEQ multiplex PCR; TCRdb stores just in-frame clones and leaves some out. V and J calls and clone size are copied from that table; D and trimming were computed from the DNA. The table shows approximately 240,000 clones, with under 95% occurring only once. Sequencing was carried out using PBMCs or T cells enriched from blood (not recorded which). The chain carries TRBV16 and TRBJ1-6; the match to TRBD1 covers 8 bases. The sequence was obtained from a woman aged 18-29 years who had recovered from COVID-19. The CDR3 spells CASSPDRGNSPLHF. CDR3 in DNA: TGTGCCAGCAGCCCAGACAGGGGTAATTCACCCCTCCACTTT.